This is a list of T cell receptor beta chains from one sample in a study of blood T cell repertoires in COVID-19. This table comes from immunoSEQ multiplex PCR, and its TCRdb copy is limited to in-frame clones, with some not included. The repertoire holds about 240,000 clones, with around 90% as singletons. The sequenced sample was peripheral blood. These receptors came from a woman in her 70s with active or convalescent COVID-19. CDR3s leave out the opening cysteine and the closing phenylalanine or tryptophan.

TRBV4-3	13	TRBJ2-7	ASSQTRVWEYEQY
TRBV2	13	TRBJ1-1	ASSALGGGNTEVW
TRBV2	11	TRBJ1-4	ASKGTVNEKLF
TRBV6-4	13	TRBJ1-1	ASSQLRRDDTEAF
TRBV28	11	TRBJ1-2	ASSPNDYYGYT
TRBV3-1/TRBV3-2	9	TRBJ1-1	ASTRTGQAF
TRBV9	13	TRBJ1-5	ASSVGHLSNQPQH
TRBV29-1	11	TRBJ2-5	SVKRTAKETQY
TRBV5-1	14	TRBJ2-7	ASSGTGGAFSYEQY
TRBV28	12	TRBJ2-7	ATSSGGLAYEQY
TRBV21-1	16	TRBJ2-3	ASSTRELDRGRIDTQY
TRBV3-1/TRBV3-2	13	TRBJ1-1	ASSQQGQRNTEAF
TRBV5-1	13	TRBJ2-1	ASSQGQGAIDEQF
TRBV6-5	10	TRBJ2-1	ATRGIYNEQF
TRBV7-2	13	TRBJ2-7	ASSLGQGAHHEQY
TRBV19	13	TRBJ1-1	ASSMGGQGGLEAF
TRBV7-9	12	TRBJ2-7	ASSDRDRVPEQY
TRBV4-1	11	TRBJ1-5	ASSQLRDQPQH
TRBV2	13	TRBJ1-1	ASKTRGEENTEAF
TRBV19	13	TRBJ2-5	ASSRRGGAGETQY
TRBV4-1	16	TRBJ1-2	ASSQGAGGSATPYGYT
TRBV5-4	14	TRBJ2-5	ASSLAGRGGLETQY
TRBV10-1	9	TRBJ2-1	ASSGTGEQF
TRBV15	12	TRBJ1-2	ATSRGGQGLKHC
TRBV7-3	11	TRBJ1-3	ASSPGQGNTIY
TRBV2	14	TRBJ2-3	ASSSLRGGYTDTQY
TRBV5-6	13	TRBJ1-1	ASTFRDRLTSEAF